The clone carrying this T cell receptor (beta chain) showed up just a few times. Its specificity is not known. This sample was included in a study of T cell repertoires in cytomegalovirus infection. Study summary: Public TCR beta signatures indicated both CMV infection and matching HLA type. General study points: Clonotypes of TCR beta that were HLA-C-restricted and CMV-specific dominated the ex vivo response. Using cumulative public TCR beta family frequency, the authors identified those who carried CMV together with the relevant HLA.

MiXCR, applied by TCRdb to the reads, yields one record per CDR3 protein. The repertoire includes about 400,000 distinct CDR3 sequences, 15% to 20% of them detected once, and about 10% sits in the top ten. Germline V gene sequence: CDR1 MRHNA, CDR2 SNTAGT. V was pared by 5 bases and J by 10 bases, with 14 bases between. The CDR3 spans 13 residues. J is TRBJ1-4 and V is TRBV6-4, with D perhaps matching TRBD1 (6 bases). The sample consisted of PBMCs. This TCR derives from a human donor in good health (CMV status not recorded). Some clones in this sample may be carry-over from other donors' samples. The CDR3 DNA reads as TGTGCCAGCAGTACCGACAGGAGATCAAAACTGTTTTTT. Translated, it gives CASSTDRRSKLFF.